This TCR beta chain was identified during a study of Ad26.COV2.S vaccination and SARS-CoV-2 variants. Study-wide points: Spike-specific TCR breadth was greater in vaccine than placebo recipients. Total responses of T cells may have been underestimated by the analyses of TCR breadth and depth.

The repertoire was sequenced with immunoSEQ multiplex PCR; TCRdb's copy has only in-frame clones and lacks some. This table holds more than 150,000 clones, around 85% found once. V dropped 0 bases and J dropped 0 bases, with 12 bases sitting between them. CDR1 and CDR2 (germline): LNHDA, SQIVND (reference sequence). The CDR3 covers 17 residues. A note on this clone: Its antigen is undetermined.

This TCR was sampled from a human donor who had recovered from COVID-19. The chain combines TRBV19 with TRBJ1-5, with D tentatively TRBD1 (6 bases). Source: peripheral blood, taken after recovery from COVID-19. The CDR3 DNA reads as TGTGCCAGTAGTATAGACGTGGGGGGCCCTAGCAATCAGCCCCAGCATTTT. Translating gives CASSIDVGGPSNQPQHF.